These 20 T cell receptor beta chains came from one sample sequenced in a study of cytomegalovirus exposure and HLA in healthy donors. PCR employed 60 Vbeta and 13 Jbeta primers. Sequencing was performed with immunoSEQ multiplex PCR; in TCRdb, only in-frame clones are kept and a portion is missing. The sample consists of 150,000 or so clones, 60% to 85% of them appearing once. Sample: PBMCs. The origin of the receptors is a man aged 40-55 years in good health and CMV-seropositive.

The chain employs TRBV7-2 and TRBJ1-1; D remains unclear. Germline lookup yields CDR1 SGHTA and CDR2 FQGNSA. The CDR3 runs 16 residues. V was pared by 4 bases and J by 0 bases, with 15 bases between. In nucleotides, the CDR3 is TGTGCCAGCAGCTCCAGCGAAAAAGGTTTGAACACTGAAGCTTTCTTT. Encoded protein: CASSSSEKGLNTEAFF.

The CDR3: CAISESTGQGLGYTF. The DNA of the CDR3 is TGTGCCATCAGTGAGTCTACGGGACAGGGGTTGGGCTACACCTTC. V gene TRBV10-3 combines with J gene TRBJ1-2; 10 nucleotides agree with TRBD1. Germline V lookup: CDR1 ENHRY, CDR2 SYGVKD. This CDR3 contains 15 residues. V lost 0 bases and J lost 8; bases outside the gene matches: 6.

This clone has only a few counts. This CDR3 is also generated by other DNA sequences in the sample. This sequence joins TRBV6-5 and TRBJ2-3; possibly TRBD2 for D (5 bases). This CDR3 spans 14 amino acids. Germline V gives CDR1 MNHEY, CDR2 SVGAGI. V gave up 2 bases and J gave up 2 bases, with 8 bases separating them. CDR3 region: CASSYSGPTDTQYF. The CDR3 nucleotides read TGTGCCAGCAGTTACAGCGGCCCCACAGATACGCAGTATTTT.

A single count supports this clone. The CDR3: CASSPTGGGTEAFF. Here the CDR3 DNA reads TGTGCCAGCAGCCCTACGGGGGGCGGGACTGAAGCTTTCTTT. The genes are TRBV11-2 and TRBJ1-1; D perhaps matches TRBD1 (6 bases). The CDR3 has 14 amino acids. Trimming cost V 5 bases and J 5 bases, with 15 bases left between them. Per germline, CDR1 SGHAT and CDR2 FQNNGV.

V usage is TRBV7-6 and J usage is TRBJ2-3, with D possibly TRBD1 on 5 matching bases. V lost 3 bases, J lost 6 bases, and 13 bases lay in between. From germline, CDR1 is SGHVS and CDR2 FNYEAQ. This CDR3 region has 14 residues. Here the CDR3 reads CASSFYSGSDTQYF. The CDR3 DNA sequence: TGTGCCAGCAGCTTTTACTCAGGGTCGGATACGCAGTATTTT.

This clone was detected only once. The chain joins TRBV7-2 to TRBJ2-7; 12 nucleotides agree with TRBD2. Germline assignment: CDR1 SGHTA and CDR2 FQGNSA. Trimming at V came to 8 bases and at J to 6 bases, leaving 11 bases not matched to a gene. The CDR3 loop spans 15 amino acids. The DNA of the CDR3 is TGTGCCAGCGGGGGAAGACTAGCGGGAGTGTCCGAGCAGTACTTC. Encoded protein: CASGGRLAGVSEQYF.

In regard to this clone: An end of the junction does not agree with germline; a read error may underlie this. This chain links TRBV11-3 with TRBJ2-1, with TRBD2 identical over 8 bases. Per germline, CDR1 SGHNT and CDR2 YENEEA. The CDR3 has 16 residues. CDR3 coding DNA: TGTGCCAGCAGCCCCGGGGGGGGGCTAACCTACAATAAGCAGTTCTTC. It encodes CASSPGGGLTYNKQFF.

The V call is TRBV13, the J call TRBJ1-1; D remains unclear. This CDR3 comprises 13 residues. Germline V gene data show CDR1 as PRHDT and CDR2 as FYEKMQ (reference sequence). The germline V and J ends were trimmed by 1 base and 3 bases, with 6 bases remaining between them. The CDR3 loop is CASSLDQYTEAFF. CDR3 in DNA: TGTGCCAGCAGCTTAGATCAGTACACTGAAGCTTTCTTT. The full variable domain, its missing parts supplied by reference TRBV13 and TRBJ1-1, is AAGVIQSPRHLIKEKRETATLKCYPIPRHDTVYWYQQGPGQDPQFLISFYEKMQSDKGSIPDRFSAQQFSDYHSELNMSSLELGDSALYFCASSLDQYTEAFFGQGTRLTVV.

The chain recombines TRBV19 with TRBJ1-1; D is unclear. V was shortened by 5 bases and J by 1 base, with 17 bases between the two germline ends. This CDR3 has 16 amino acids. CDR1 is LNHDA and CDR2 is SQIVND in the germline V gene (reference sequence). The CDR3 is CASSPPSGDPNTEAFF. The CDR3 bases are TGTGCCAGTAGTCCTCCCTCCGGGGATCCGAACACTGAAGCTTTCTTT. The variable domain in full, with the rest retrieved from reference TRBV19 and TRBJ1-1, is DGGITQSPKYLFRKEGQNVTLSCEQNLNHDAMYWYRQDPGQGLRLIYYSQIVNDFQKGDIAEGYSVSREKKESFPLTVTSAQKNPTAFYLCASSPPSGDPNTEAFFGQGTRLTVV.

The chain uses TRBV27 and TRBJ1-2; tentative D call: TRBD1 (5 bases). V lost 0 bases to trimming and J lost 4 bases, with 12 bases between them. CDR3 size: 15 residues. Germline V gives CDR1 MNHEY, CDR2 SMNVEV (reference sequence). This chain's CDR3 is CASSLSQDSAYGYTF. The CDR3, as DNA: TGTGCCAGCAGTTTATCACAGGATTCGGCCTATGGCTACACCTTC.

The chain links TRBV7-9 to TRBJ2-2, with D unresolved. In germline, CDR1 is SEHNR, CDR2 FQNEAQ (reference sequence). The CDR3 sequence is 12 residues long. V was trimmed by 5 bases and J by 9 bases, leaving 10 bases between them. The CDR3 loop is CASSPAVRELFF. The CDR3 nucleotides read TGTGCCAGCAGCCCCGCAGTCCGGGAGCTGTTTTTT. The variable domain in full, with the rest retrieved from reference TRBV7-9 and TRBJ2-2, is DTGVSQNPRHKITKRGQNVTFRCDPISEHNRLYWYRQTLGQGPEFLTYFQNEAQLEKSRLLSDRFSAERPKGSFSTLEIQRTEQGDSAMYLCASSPAVRELFFGEGSRLTVL.

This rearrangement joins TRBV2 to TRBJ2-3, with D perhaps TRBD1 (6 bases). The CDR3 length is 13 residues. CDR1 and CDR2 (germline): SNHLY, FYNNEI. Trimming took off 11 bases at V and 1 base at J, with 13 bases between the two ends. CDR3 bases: TGTGCCTGCAACAGGGAGCGCACAGATACGCAGTATTTT. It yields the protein CACNRERTDTQYF. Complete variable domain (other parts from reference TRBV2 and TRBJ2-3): EPEVTQTPSHQVTQMGQEVILRCVPISNHLYFYWYRQILGQKVEFLVSFYNNEISEKSEIFDDQFSVERPDGSNFTLKIRSTKLEDSAMYFCACNRERTDTQYFGPGTRLTVL.

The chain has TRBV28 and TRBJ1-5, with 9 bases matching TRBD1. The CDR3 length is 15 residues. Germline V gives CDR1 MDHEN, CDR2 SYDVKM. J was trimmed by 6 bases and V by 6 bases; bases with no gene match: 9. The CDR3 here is CASSTWGQGSQPQHF. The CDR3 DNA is TGTGCCAGCAGCACTTGGGGACAGGGCAGTCAGCCCCAGCATTTT.

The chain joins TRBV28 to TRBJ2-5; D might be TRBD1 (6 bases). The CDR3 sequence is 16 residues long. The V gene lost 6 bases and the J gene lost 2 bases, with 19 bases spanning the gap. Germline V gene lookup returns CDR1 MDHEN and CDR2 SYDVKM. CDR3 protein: CASSWGRGPRQETQYF. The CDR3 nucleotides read TGTGCCAGCAGCTGGGGCAGGGGTCCCCGGCAAGAGACCCAGTACTTC.

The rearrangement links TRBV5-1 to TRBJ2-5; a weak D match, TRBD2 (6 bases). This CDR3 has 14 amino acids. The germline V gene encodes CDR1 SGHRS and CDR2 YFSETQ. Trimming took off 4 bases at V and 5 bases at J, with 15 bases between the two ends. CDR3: CASSPEGLGETQYF. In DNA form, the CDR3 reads TGCGCCAGCAGCCCGGAGGGCCTCGGGGAGACCCAGTACTTC.

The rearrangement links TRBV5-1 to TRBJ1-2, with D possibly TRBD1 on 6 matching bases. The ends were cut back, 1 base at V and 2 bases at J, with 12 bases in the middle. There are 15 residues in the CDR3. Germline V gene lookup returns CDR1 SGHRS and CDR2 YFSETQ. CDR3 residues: CASSLSRQGNYGYTF. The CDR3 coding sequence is TGCGCCAGCAGCTTGTCAAGGCAGGGGAACTATGGCTACACCTTC.

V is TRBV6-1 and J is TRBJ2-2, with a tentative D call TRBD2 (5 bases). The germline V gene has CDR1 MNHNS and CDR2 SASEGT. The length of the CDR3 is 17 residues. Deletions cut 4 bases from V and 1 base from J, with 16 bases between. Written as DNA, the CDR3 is TGTGCCAGCAGTGGGACCCTCGGGCGGGTGAACACCGGGGAGCTGTTTTTT. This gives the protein CASSGTLGRVNTGELFF.

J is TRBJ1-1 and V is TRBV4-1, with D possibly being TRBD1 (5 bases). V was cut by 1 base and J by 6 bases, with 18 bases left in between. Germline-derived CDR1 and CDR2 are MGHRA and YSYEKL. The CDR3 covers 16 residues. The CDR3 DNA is TGCGCCAGCAGCCAAGTGGGGGAGGGCCGAAACGCTGAAGCTTTCTTT. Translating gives CASSQVGEGRNAEAFF.

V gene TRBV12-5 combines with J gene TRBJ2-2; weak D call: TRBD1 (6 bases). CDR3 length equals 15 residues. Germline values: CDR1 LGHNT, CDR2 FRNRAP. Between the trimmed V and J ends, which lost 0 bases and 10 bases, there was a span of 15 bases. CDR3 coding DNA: TGTGCTAGTGGTTTGGTTTGGACAGAGAACTCGGAGCTGTTTTTT. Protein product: CASGLVWTENSELFF.

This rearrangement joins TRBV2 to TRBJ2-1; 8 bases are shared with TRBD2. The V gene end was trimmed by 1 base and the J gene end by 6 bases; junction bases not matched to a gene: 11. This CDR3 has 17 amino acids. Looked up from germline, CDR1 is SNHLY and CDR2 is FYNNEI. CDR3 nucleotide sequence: TGTGCCAGCAGTGAAGTGTTACTAGCGGAGGGGGGCAATGAGCAGTTCTTC. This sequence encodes CASSEVLLAEGGNEQFF.